Reported below is one T cell receptor beta chain. The assay was immunoSEQ multiplex PCR, and TCRdb's table has in-frame clones only and misses some. The sample records 70,000 to 100,000 clones, 88% being singletons. The source of the sample is a study of blood T cell repertoires in COVID-19. The V segment lost 11 bases and the J segment 7 bases; nucleotides outside the gene matches: 9. The CDR3 loop spans 13 amino acids. Sequencing was carried out using peripheral blood. This clonotype was obtained from a woman aged 70-85 years with acute or convalescent COVID-19. This chain links TRBV12-3 or TRBV12-4 with TRBJ2-2, with 8 bases aligning to TRBD1. The CDR3 DNA follows: TGTGCCGGATCCCGACAGGGGTACGGGGAGCTGTTTTTT. Amino acids: CAGSRQGYGELFF.